A selection of T cell receptor beta chains follows, all from one sample in a study of regulatory T cells in long-lasting Graves disease. TCRdb reprocessed the multiplex PCR reads via MiXCR and lists one record per CDR3 protein. The repertoire holds about 350,000 distinct CDR3 sequences, with around 15% as singletons. In addition, the sample was reused for a study of T cells in Graves' hyperthyroidism and ophthalmopathy.

The sample was peripheral blood mononuclear cells (PBMCs), taken at new diagnosis, from a patient treated with antithyroid drugs. The source of these receptors is a woman between 18 and 29 years old with Graves disease. Each CDR3 is given with its conserved first and last residue. D genes are given only for firm matches. The size of a clone is reported for some rows only, either as once, few or many, or as a class for expanded clones.

TRBJ1-1 | NA | TRBV5-5 | many | CASTLIRNTEAFF | TGTGCCAGCACCCTGATAAGGAACACTGAAGCTTTCTTT
TRBJ2-1 | TRBD1 | TRBV30 | NA | CAWRGGRGYEQFF | TGCGCCTGGAGAGGGGGCAGGGGCTATGAGCAGTTCTTC
TRBJ1-3 | NA | TRBV7-9 | few | CASSREDSLGNTIYF | TGTGCCAGCAGCCGAGAAGACAGCCTAGGAAACACCATATATTTT
TRBJ2-5 | TRBD1 | TRBV5-6 | many | CASSWGQPQETQYF | TGTGCCAGCAGCTGGGGACAGCCCCAAGAGACCCAGTACTTC
TRBJ1-1 | TRBD1 | TRBV11-2 | many | CASSFYSGGRTEAFF | TGTGCCAGCAGCTTCTACTCAGGGGGACGGACTGAAGCTTTCTTT
TRBJ1-4 | TRBD1 | TRBV7-9 | many | CASSLDRGANEKLFF | TGTGCCAGCAGCCTCGACAGGGGTGCTAATGAAAAACTGTTTTTT
TRBJ1-2 | TRBD1 | TRBV20-1 | few | CSAGQVDYGYTF | TGCAGTGCGGGACAGGTGGACTATGGCTACACCTTC
TRBJ2-2 | TRBD1 | TRBV7-3 | NA | CASTKTGGTGELFF | TGTGCCAGCACCAAAACAGGGGGCACCGGGGAGCTGTTTTTT
TRBJ1-4 | TRBD1 | TRBV10-3 | NA | CAISESTGANEKLFF | TGTGCCATCAGTGAGTCGACAGGGGCTAATGAAAAACTGTTTTTT
TRBJ1-1 | NA | TRBV7-2 | many | CASSPKARQLEAFF | TGTGCCAGCAGTCCAAAGGCCCGGCAGCTTGAAGCTTTCTTT
TRBJ2-3 | TRBD2 | TRBV19 | NA | CASTRLAGDGADTQYF | TGTGCCAGTACCAGACTAGCGGGAGACGGGGCAGATACGCAGTATTTT
TRBJ1-2 | TRBD1 | TRBV28 | many | CASSRTGTGMTGYTF | TGTGCCAGCAGTCGTACCGGGACAGGCATGACTGGCTACACCTTC
TRBJ1-1 | NA | TRBV6-1 | few | CASRRQEVNTEAFF | TGTGCCAGCAGAAGACAGGAGGTAAACACTGAAGCTTTCTTT
TRBJ2-1 | TRBD2 | TRBV5-5 | NA | CATRPTSGGANERFF | TGTGCCACTCGGCCGACTAGCGGGGGGGCAAATGAGCGGTTCTTC
TRBJ1-1 | NA | TRBV28 | many | CASSLYSGELEAFF | TGTGCCAGCAGCCTCTATTCGGGGGAACTCGAAGCTTTCTTT
TRBJ2-1 | TRBD2 | TRBV2 | many | CASSGLADGGFF | TGTGCCAGCAGTGGACTAGCGGACGGTGGGTTCTTC
TRBJ1-5 | NA | TRBV19 | NA | CASSIIGTGNQPQHF | TGTGCCAGTAGTATAATTGGAACAGGCAATCAGCCCCAGCATTTT
TRBJ2-1 | NA | TRBV6-1 | NA | CASSEVGPLPKFF | TGTGCCAGCAGTGAGGTCGGACCTCTACCCAAGTTCTTC
TRBJ1-1 | NA | TRBV5-1 | few | CASGRDGTEAFF | TGCGCCAGTGGGCGGGACGGCACTGAAGCTTTCTTT
TRBJ2-2 | NA | TRBV20-1 | many | CSARVGLSGSTNTGELFF | TGCAGTGCTAGAGTAGGACTTTCCGGCTCGACGAACACCGGGGAGCTGTTTTTT
TRBJ2-3 | TRBD2 | TRBV9 | NA | CASSYRLAERPDTQYF | TGTGCCAGCAGCTATCGACTAGCGGAGAGGCCGGATACGCAGTATTTT
TRBJ1-1 | NA | TRBV13 | NA | CASSLSGGTDTEAFF | TGTGCCAGCAGCTTATCGGGGGGCACGGACACTGAAGCTTTCTTT
TRBJ1-2 | NA | TRBV19 | few | CASSMMSAGKGYTF | TGTGCCAGTAGTATGATGTCCGCGGGGAAAGGCTACACCTTC
TRBJ1-1 | TRBD1 | TRBV12-3/TRBV12-4 | few | CASSPWDRGLGTEAFF | TGTGCCAGCAGTCCCTGGGACAGGGGGCTTGGGACTGAAGCTTTCTTT
TRBJ2-7 | NA | TRBV5-1 | many | CASSRTQTSYEQYF | TGCGCCAGCAGCCGGACCCAAACCTCCTACGAGCAGTACTTC
TRBJ1-1 | NA | TRBV6-2/TRBV6-3 | few | CASRPQPGGENTEAFF | TGTGCCAGCAGACCTCAGCCGGGAGGTGAGAACACTGAAGCTTTCTTT
TRBJ2-3 | NA | TRBV5-1 | many | CASSPHLSSTDTQYF | TGCGCCAGCAGCCCTCATTTGTCTAGCACAGATACGCAGTATTTT
TRBJ2-4 | TRBD2 | TRBV5-1 | NA | CASSLEGGRGGNIQYF | TGCGCCAGCAGCTTGGAAGGCGGGAGAGGTGGAAACATTCAGTACTTC
TRBJ2-3 | NA | TRBV5-1 | many | CASSYLGGGTTDTQYF | TGCGCCAGCAGCTACCTTGGGGGAGGAACCACAGATACGCAGTATTTT
TRBJ2-2 | TRBD1 | TRBV5-1 | many | CASSSLTGSTGELFF | TGCGCCAGCAGCTCACTGACAGGGAGCACCGGGGAGCTGTTTTTT
TRBJ2-3 | NA | TRBV27 | many | CASIGGLRTDTQYF | TGTGCCAGCATCGGGGGATTGCGCACAGATACGCAGTATTTT
TRBJ2-2 | NA | TRBV18 | many | CASSMGRRNTGELFF | TGTGCCAGCTCCATGGGACGGAGAAACACCGGGGAGCTGTTTTTT
TRBJ1-2 | TRBD1 | TRBV2 | many | CASSYARTGNVYGYTF | TGTGCCAGCAGCTACGCCCGGACAGGGAATGTCTATGGCTACACCTTC
TRBJ2-7 | NA | TRBV30 | NA | CAWSPAFGGARGYEQYF | TGTGCCTGGAGTCCCGCCTTTGGGGGGGCGCGAGGCTACGAGCAGTACTTC
TRBJ1-1 | NA | TRBV5-6 | many | CASSSRGQGNTEAFF | TGTGCCAGCAGCTCGAGGGGACAAGGGAACACTGAAGCTTTCTTT
TRBJ2-3 | NA | TRBV11-1 | many | CASMISWPSTDTQYF | TGTGCCAGCATGATCTCCTGGCCCTCGACAGATACGCAGTATTTT
TRBJ1-1 | NA | TRBV3-1 | many | CASSQGGGNTEAFF | TGTGCCAGCAGCCAAGGGGGGGGGAACACTGAAGCTTTCTTT
TRBJ1-2 | NA | TRBV5-1 | many | CASSGLTGYGYTF | TGCGCCAGCAGCGGCTTGACAGGCTATGGCTACACCTTC
TRBJ2-2 | NA | TRBV19 | NA | CASSQGGGGANTGELFF | TGTGCCAGTAGTCAAGGCGGAGGGGGAGCGAACACCGGGGAGCTGTTTTTT
TRBJ2-3 | TRBD2 | TRBV20-1 | many | CSASLASGGTDTQYF | TGCAGTGCTAGTTTGGCTAGCGGAGGCACAGATACGCAGTATTTT
TRBJ2-3 | TRBD1 | TRBV2 | many | CASRRGRGLDTQYF | TGTGCCAGCAGAAGGGGCAGGGGGCTCGATACGCAGTATTTT